By frequency, the clone carrying this T cell receptor (beta chain) registers medium-sized. Its antigen is unidentified. These data are taken from a study of synovial regulatory T cells in juvenile arthritis. General observations from the study: Blood Treg cells that were inflammation-associated showed lower TCR diversity than other blood Treg cells.

The CDR3 is 12 amino acids. No DNA is recorded. Germline V gives CDR1 SGDLS, CDR2 YYNGEE. Produced via immunoSEQ multiplex PCR; TCRdb's table is partial and in-frame only. The sample's table shows fewer than 1,200 clones. The TCR comes from a donor between 2 and 35 years old with juvenile idiopathic arthritis. The sample comprised Treg cells from blood. The subset is: HLA-DR+ inflammation-associated blood Treg cells. This rearrangement joins TRBV9 to TRBJ1-6; TCRdb's D call of TRBD1 is untestable without DNA. The CDR3 region is CASGDSNSPLHF. Full variable domain (outside the CDR3, taken from reference TRBV9 and TRBJ1-6): DSGVTQTPKHLITATGQRVTLRCSPRSGDLSVYWYQQSLDQGLQFLIQYYNGEERAKGNILERFSAQQFPDLHSELNLSSLELGDSALYFCASGDSNSPLHFGNGTRLTVT.